This T cell receptor beta chain was identified during a study of blood T cell repertoires in COVID-19. Germline values: CDR1 MDHEN, CDR2 SYDVKM. The CDR3 has 13 amino acids. V was pared by 5 bases and J by 4 bases, with 9 bases between. Per the original data handling: Reference gene primer amplification gave nucleated cell count estimates. Sequencing used immunoSEQ multiplex PCR; TCRdb keeps in-frame clones, though not all of them. The DNA gave D and trimming, while V, J and clone size come from that table. The table has about 220,000 clones, about 86% seen once; the top ten hold roughly 2.4%. Input material: peripheral blood. The clonotype was recovered from a woman aged 55-70 years with acute or convalescent COVID-19. The rearrangement uses TRBV28 and TRBJ1-3; no clear D gene. The CDR3 is CASSKGSGNTIYF. The CDR3, as DNA: TGTGCCAGCAGTAAAGGGAGCGGAAACACCATATATTTT.